Listed below are T cell receptor beta chains from one sample, sequenced in a study of blood T cells in healthy people across ages. In TCRdb, the 5' RACE reads were re-called with MiXCR into one record per CDR3 protein. The sample carries about 720,000 distinct CDR3 sequences, 22% recorded once. The specimen was blood. The receptors originated from a man aged 70-80 years in good health. Each CDR3 is given with its conserved first and last residue. D genes are given only for firm matches. Clone size is stated in some rows and not others, as once, few, many or a class when expanded.

CASSLSQGAPEAFF	TGTGCCAGCAGCTTGAGTCAGGGGGCCCCTGAAGCTTTCTTT	TRBJ1-1	once	TRBD1	TRBV11-2
CSATTQGSGANVLTF	TGCAGTGCTACGACACAGGGTTCCGGGGCCAACGTCCTGACTTTC	TRBJ2-6	few	.	TRBV20-1
CASSEPDGYTF	TGTGCCAGCTCGGAGCCGGATGGCTACACCTTC	TRBJ1-2	few	.	TRBV6-6
CASSFSSGKVGDTQYF	TGCGCCAGCAGCTTCTCTAGCGGGAAGGTTGGAGATACGCAGTATTTT	TRBJ2-3	few	TRBD2	TRBV5-1
CASSLAMGREAFF	TGTGCCAGCAGCTTAGCGATGGGGAGGGAAGCTTTCTTT	TRBJ1-1	.	.	TRBV7-9
CASSFRQGKYEQYF	TGCGCCAGCAGCTTCCGACAGGGGAAATACGAGCAGTACTTC	TRBJ2-7	few	TRBD1	TRBV5-1
CASSYETSGSYEQYF	TGTGCCAGCAGCTATGAGACTAGCGGCTCCTACGAGCAGTACTTC	TRBJ2-7	few	TRBD2	TRBV9
CSAIGDRGLSDTQYF	TGCAGTGCTATTGGGGACAGGGGGCTTTCGGATACGCAGTATTTT	TRBJ2-3	.	TRBD1	TRBV20-1
CASSPGWYNEQFF	TGTGCCAGCTCACCGGGTTGGTACAATGAGCAGTTCTTC	TRBJ2-1	.	.	TRBV18
CAGSTAGTGGTDTQYF	TGTGCCGGCAGTACCGCCGGGACAGGGGGTACTGATACGCAGTATTTT	TRBJ2-3	few	TRBD1	TRBV7-3
CASSRQGPDTQYF	TGTGCCAGCAGCCGGCAGGGCCCAGATACGCAGTATTTT	TRBJ2-3	few	.	TRBV3-1
CATSVSGGTDTQYF	TGTGCCACCAGTGTTAGCGGGGGCACCGATACGCAGTATTTT	TRBJ2-3	.	TRBD2	TRBV24-1
CASSSLAGGGTDTQYF	TGTGCCAGCAGTTCCTTGGCGGGTGGGGGCACAGATACGCAGTATTTT	TRBJ2-3	.	.	TRBV12-3/TRBV12-4
CSARPNRVNTEAFF	TGCAGTGCTAGACCTAACAGGGTGAACACTGAAGCTTTCTTT	TRBJ1-1	.	.	TRBV20-1
CASSFGRSGRGSGDTQYF	TGTGCCAGCAGTTTCGGGCGATCCGGCAGGGGGTCGGGAGATACGCAGTATTTT	TRBJ2-3	.	TRBD1	TRBV6-5
CASRDRGEKLFF	TGTGCCAGCAGGGACAGGGGTGAAAAACTGTTTTTT	TRBJ1-4	many	TRBD1	TRBV12-3/TRBV12-4
CASSSNRAGGNYGYTF	TGTGCCAGCAGTTCCAACCGAGCGGGGGGAAACTATGGCTACACCTTC	TRBJ1-2	few	.	TRBV6-5
CASNNEVPGQKSSTDTQYF	TGCGCCAGCAACAATGAGGTTCCAGGACAGAAATCTAGCACAGATACGCAGTATTTT	TRBJ2-3	few	.	TRBV5-1
CASKPGGLAANTGELFF	TGTGCCAGCAAACCGGGGGGGCTAGCGGCGAACACCGGGGAGCTGTTTTTT	TRBJ2-2	.	TRBD2	TRBV28
CASRVQGAGNTIYF	TGTGCCAGCAGGGTGCAGGGGGCTGGAAACACCATATATTTT	TRBJ1-3	.	TRBD1	TRBV6-5
CASSLGGPIDTQYF	TGCGCCAGCAGCTTGGGGGGCCCAATAGATACGCAGTATTTT	TRBJ2-3	few	.	TRBV5-1
CASNNRTAPTEAFF	TGCGCCAGCAACAACCGGACAGCTCCAACTGAAGCTTTCTTT	TRBJ1-1	.	.	TRBV5-1
CASSQGGGAGDTQYF	TGTGCCAGCAGCCAAGGCGGGGGGGCCGGAGATACGCAGTATTTT	TRBJ2-3	.	TRBD2	TRBV4-2
CSASGLAGVGSEQFF	TGCAGTGCTAGTGGACTAGCGGGAGTGGGTAGTGAGCAGTTCTTC	TRBJ2-1	.	TRBD2	TRBV20-1
CASSKDRADNSPLHF	TGTGCCAGCAGCAAAGACAGGGCCGATAATTCACCCCTCCACTTT	TRBJ1-6	few	TRBD1	TRBV6-1
CSAVTGGAGDTQYF	TGCAGTGCTGTGACAGGGGGCGCGGGAGATACGCAGTATTTT	TRBJ2-3	.	TRBD1	TRBV20-1
CASARTGTDTQYF	TGTGCCAGCGCCCGAACAGGGACAGATACGCAGTATTTT	TRBJ2-3	many	.	TRBV6-2/TRBV6-3
CSVMFGGGNSPLHF	TGCAGCGTAATGTTCGGGGGGGGAAATTCACCCCTCCACTTT	TRBJ1-6	.	.	TRBV29-1
CSARTLQKQYF	TGCAGTGCTAGAACCTTACAGAAGCAGTATTTT	TRBJ2-3	few	.	TRBV20-1
CASSNSPRGAFF	TGTGCCAGCAGCAACAGCCCGAGGGGAGCTTTCTTT	TRBJ1-1	few	.	TRBV5-6
CASSLWGDRGGLNEQFF	TGTGCCAGCAGTTTATGGGGGGACAGGGGAGGCCTCAATGAGCAGTTCTTC	TRBJ2-1	.	TRBD1	TRBV28
CASSPTNRRLNTEAFF	TGTGCCAGCAGTCCAACGAACAGGAGATTAAACACTGAAGCTTTCTTT	TRBJ1-1	.	.	TRBV12-3/TRBV12-4
CAWTSTGGNEKLFF	TGTGCCTGGACATCGACAGGGGGTAATGAAAAACTGTTTTTT	TRBJ1-4	.	TRBD1	TRBV30
CATSGGTGGGGQPQHF	TGTGCCACCAGTGGTGGGACAGGGGGCGGAGGGCAGCCCCAGCATTTT	TRBJ1-5	.	TRBD1	TRBV24-1
CASSQDPSGGTHEQFF	TGTGCCAGCAGCCAAGATCCTAGCGGGGGTACTCATGAGCAGTTCTTC	TRBJ2-1	few	TRBD2	TRBV3-1
CASSIRDRANTEAFF	TGTGCCAGCAGCATCCGGGACAGAGCCAACACTGAAGCTTTCTTT	TRBJ1-1	.	TRBD1	TRBV9
CASSSDRAGGPYNEQFF	TGTGCCAGCAGTTCCGACCGAGCGGGAGGGCCATACAATGAGCAGTTCTTC	TRBJ2-1	.	TRBD2	TRBV6-5
CASRVGQGAVQPQHF	TGTGCCAGCAGGGTGGGACAGGGGGCGGTTCAGCCCCAGCATTTT	TRBJ1-5	.	TRBD1	TRBV28
CAIQYGSYTF	TGTGCCATCCAATATGGAAGCTACACCTTC	TRBJ1-2	once	.	TRBV2
CASSLGQGVRTYNEQFF	TGCGCCAGCAGCTTGGGACAGGGAGTAAGGACCTACAATGAGCAGTTCTTC	TRBJ2-1	few	TRBD1	TRBV5-1
CASSFPGGNEQFF	TGTGCCAGCAGTTTTCCAGGGGGGAATGAGCAGTTCTTC	TRBJ2-1	.	.	TRBV12-3/TRBV12-4
CSARVAAGENYNEQFF	TGCAGTGCTAGAGTTGCCGCGGGGGAAAATTACAATGAGCAGTTCTTC	TRBJ2-1	.	TRBD2	TRBV20-1
CASSFIGSDYNEQFF	TGTGCCAGCAGTTTCATCGGCTCAGACTACAATGAGCAGTTCTTC	TRBJ2-1	.	.	TRBV28
CSVPRVTGELFF	TGCAGCGTCCCGCGTGTCACCGGGGAGCTGTTTTTT	TRBJ2-2	few	.	TRBV29-1
CASSLGLAAQETQYF	TGTGCCAGCAGCTTGGGGCTAGCGGCCCAAGAGACCCAGTACTTC	TRBJ2-5	many	TRBD2	TRBV11-3
CASSLSMGYNSPLHF	TGTGCCAGCAGCTTATCCATGGGGTATAATTCACCCCTCCACTTT	TRBJ1-6	many	.	TRBV7-2
CASRARAATYEQYF	TGCGCCAGCAGAGCTAGGGCAGCAACCTACGAGCAGTACTTC	TRBJ2-7	.	.	TRBV5-1